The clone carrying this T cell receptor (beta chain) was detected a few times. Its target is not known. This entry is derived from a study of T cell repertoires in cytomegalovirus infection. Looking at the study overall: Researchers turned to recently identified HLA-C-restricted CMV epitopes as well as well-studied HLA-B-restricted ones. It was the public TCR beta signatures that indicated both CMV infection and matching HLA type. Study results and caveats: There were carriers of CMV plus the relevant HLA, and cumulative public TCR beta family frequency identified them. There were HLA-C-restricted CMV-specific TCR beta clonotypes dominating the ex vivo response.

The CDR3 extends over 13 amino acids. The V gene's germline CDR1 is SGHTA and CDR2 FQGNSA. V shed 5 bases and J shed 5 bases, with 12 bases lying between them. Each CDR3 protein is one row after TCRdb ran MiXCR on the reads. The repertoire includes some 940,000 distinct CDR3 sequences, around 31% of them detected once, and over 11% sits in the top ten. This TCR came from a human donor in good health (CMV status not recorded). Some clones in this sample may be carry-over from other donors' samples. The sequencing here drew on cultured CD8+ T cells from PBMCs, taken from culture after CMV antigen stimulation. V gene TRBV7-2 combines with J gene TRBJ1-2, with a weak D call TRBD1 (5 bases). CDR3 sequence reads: CASSTPGTYGYTF. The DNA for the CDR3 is TGTGCCAGCAGCACCCCAGGGACTTATGGCTACACCTTC.